What follows are 30 T cell receptor beta chains derived from one specimen sequenced in a study of siplizumab effects on memory and regulatory T cells. Produced via immunoSEQ multiplex PCR; TCRdb's table is partial and in-frame only. The sample consists of 70,000 to 100,000 clones, roughly 93% of them appearing once. The material sequenced was CD8+ T cells sorted from blood. Receptor source: a human donor in good health.

This chain links TRBV7-2 with TRBJ2-7; either TRBD1 or TRBD2 may fit D (6 bases each). V gave up 10 bases and J gave up 3 bases, with 28 bases separating them. This CDR3 spans 17 amino acids. Germline V gives CDR1 SGHTA, CDR2 FQGNSA. For the CDR3, the DNA is TGTGCCATCCAGACCCCTAGCCCCACGGGGGCGCACTACGAGCAGTACTTC. It encodes CAIQTPSPTGAHYEQYF.

J is TRBJ1-5 and V is TRBV28; D is unresolved. Germline CDR1 and CDR2: MDHEN and SYDVKM. The CDR3 runs 12 residues. Trimming pared 5 bases from V and 4 bases from J, leaving 6 bases between. The CDR3 coding sequence is TGTGCCAGCAGTCCCTTAAATCAGCCCCAGCATTTT. Amino acids: CASSPLNQPQHF.

The chain is built from TRBV11-2 and TRBJ1-1; D may be TRBD1 (5 bases). V was cut by 6 bases and J by 5 bases, with 10 bases left in between. The CDR3 sequence is 12 residues long. The germline gives CDR1 SGHAT, CDR2 FQNNGV. CDR3: CASRKQETEAFF. CDR3 nucleotide sequence: TGTGCCAGCAGAAAACAGGAAACTGAAGCTTTCTTT.

The chain carries TRBV29-1 and TRBJ1-1; D remains unclear. Germline-derived CDR1 and CDR2 are SQVTM and ANQGSEA. There are 12 residues in the CDR3. V was clipped by 3 bases and J by 0 bases, with 5 bases between them. This CDR3 is CSVDGMNTEAFF. The CDR3 DNA reads as TGCAGCGTTGACGGGATGAACACTGAAGCTTTCTTT.

The V call is TRBV5-1, the J call TRBJ2-1, with a weak D call TRBD2 (6 bases). This CDR3 spans 17 amino acids. V dropped 4 bases and J dropped 3 bases, with 20 bases sitting between them. CDR1 and CDR2 from the germline V gene are SGHRS and YFSETQ. DNA of the CDR3: TGCGCCAGCAGCCCGGAACCGACGGAGGGAGTCTACAATGAGCAGTTCTTC. Translation: CASSPEPTEGVYNEQFF.

The rearrangement joins TRBV7-6 to TRBJ2-5; tentatively, D is TRBD1 (5 bases). V lost 5 bases and J lost 2, with 12 bases in between. Germline V CDR1 and CDR2: SGHVS, FNYEAQ. This CDR3 has 14 residues. The DNA for the CDR3 is TGTGCCAGCAGCCCCCTAGGGGTTCAAGAGACCCAGTACTTC. This gives the protein CASSPLGVQETQYF.

The genes are TRBV5-1 and TRBJ1-1; D gene ambiguous. This CDR3 has 15 residues. The germline CDR1 and CDR2 sequences are SGHRS and YFSETQ. Trimming stripped 0 bases from V and 1 base from J, with 10 bases between. The CDR3: CASSLVFEGNTEAFF. The CDR3 DNA is TGCGCCAGCAGCTTGGTCTTCGAGGGGAACACTGAAGCTTTCTTT.

The chain uses TRBV27 and TRBJ2-3; 13 nucleotides line up with TRBD2. The CDR3 has 16 residues. Germline-derived CDR1 and CDR2 are MNHEY and SMNVEV (reference sequence). Trimming at V came to 5 bases and at J to 1 base, leaving 3 bases not matched to a gene. CDR3 nucleotide sequence: TGTGCCAGCAGTGCCGGGACTAGCGGGGGCACAGATACGCAGTATTTT. This encodes CASSAGTSGGTDTQYF.

This clone occurred once. The J gene is TRBJ2-3, the V gene TRBV2; D is uncertain. V was clipped by 10 bases and J by 2 bases, with 16 bases between them. This CDR3 comprises 14 residues. CDR1 is SNHLY, CDR2 FYNNEI, per germline. This chain's CDR3 is CATLLPINTDTQYF. The CDR3, as DNA: TGTGCCACCCTACTACCAATTAACACAGATACGCAGTATTTT.

This rearrangement joins TRBV7-9 to TRBJ2-2; 8 bases map to TRBD1. This CDR3 is built from 17 residues. V lost 2 bases to trimming and J lost 3 bases; unmatched junction nucleotides: 8. The V gene's germline CDR1 is SEHNR and CDR2 FQNEAQ (reference sequence). The CDR3 sequence: CASSLLRQGRDTGELFF. In DNA form, the CDR3 reads TGTGCCAGCAGCTTACTCCGACAGGGGAGAGACACCGGGGAGCTGTTTTTT.

The V gene is TRBV7-9, the J gene TRBJ2-7; a weak D match, TRBD1 (6 bases). Trimming left V 5 bases short and J 3 bases short, with 14 bases between. CDR1 and CDR2 (germline): SEHNR, FQNEAQ (reference sequence). The CDR3 runs to 14 residues. CDR3 protein: CASSASGTSYEQYF. The DNA of the CDR3 is TGTGCCAGCAGCGCATCCGGGACAAGCTACGAGCAGTACTTC.

This clone showed up just once. The chain is built from TRBV30 and TRBJ1-1, with D possibly matching TRBD1 (6 bases). V dropped 1 base and J dropped 5 bases, with 11 bases sitting between them. The CDR3 covers 13 residues. From germline, CDR1 is GTSNPN and CDR2 SVGIG (reference sequence). The DNA for the CDR3 is TGTGCCTGGAGTGCTGGAGGGGGGACTGAAGCTTTCTTT. This translates into CAWSAGGGTEAFF.

The chain has TRBV5-1 and TRBJ2-2; 8 bases map to TRBD2. The J segment lost 2 bases and the V segment lost 5 bases, leaving 8 bases of the junction unmatched. The CDR3 is made up of 16 amino acids. In germline, CDR1 is SGHRS, CDR2 YFSETQ. The CDR3, as DNA: TGCGCCAGCAGTAGTGGTACTAGCGGTAACACCGGGGAGCTGTTTTTT. This encodes CASSSGTSGNTGELFF.

The J gene is TRBJ2-6, the V gene TRBV7-2; no clear D. The CDR3 runs 15 residues. Germline values: CDR1 SGHTA, CDR2 FQGNSA. V gave up 9 bases and J gave up 0 bases, with 12 bases separating them. The CDR3: CAREIQVSGANVLTF. CDR3 sequence (DNA): TGTGCCAGAGAAATCCAGGTCTCTGGGGCCAACGTCCTGACTTTC.

CDR3 DNA: TGTGCCAGCAGCTTGAGGCCCCGGGGCCCAGTATACGAGCAGTACTTC. This codes for CASSLRPRGPVYEQYF. The chain links TRBV5-6 to TRBJ2-7; D is possibly TRBD1 or TRBD2 (5 bases each). The germline V gene has CDR1 SGHDT and CDR2 YYEEEE. The V end was cut by 1 base, the J end by 4 bases, with 18 bases between. The CDR3 runs 16 residues.

The chain has TRBV9 and TRBJ2-7; possible D gene TRBD1, 5 bases. V was cut by 1 base and J by 5 bases, with 13 bases left in between. There are 14 residues in the CDR3. The germline CDR1 and CDR2 sequences are SGDLS and YYNGEE. Written as DNA, the CDR3 is TGTGCCAGCAGCGTATCAGGGTCTCGTAACGAGCAGTACTTC. This translates into CASSVSGSRNEQYF. Full variable domain (rest looked up from reference TRBV9 and TRBJ2-7): DSGVTQTPKHLITATGQRVTLRCSPRSGDLSVYWYQQSLDQGLQFLIQYYNGEERAKGNILERFSAQQFPDLHSELNLSSLELGDSALYFCASSVSGSRNEQYFGPGTRLTVT.

This chain uses TRBV27 with TRBJ2-2; possible D gene TRBD2, 5 bases. Germline CDR1 and CDR2: MNHEY and SMNVEV (reference sequence). CDR3 length: 12 residues. V was shortened by 8 bases and J by 9 bases, with 13 bases between the two germline ends. The CDR3 loop is CASGLLGRELFF. The DNA of the CDR3 is TGTGCCAGCGGACTGTTGGGCCGGGAGCTGTTTTTT.

The V gene is TRBV13, the J gene TRBJ2-5; 7 bases agree with TRBD2. Per germline, CDR1 PRHDT and CDR2 FYEKMQ (reference sequence). V shed 1 base and J 5 bases; nucleotides not matched to a gene: 7. The CDR3 spans 15 residues. The CDR3 reads CASSLAGGGRETQYF. DNA of the CDR3: TGTGCCAGCAGCTTAGCGGGCGGGGGTCGCGAGACCCAGTACTTC.

This chain joins TRBV2 and TRBJ1-1; no definite D call. V was shortened by 2 bases and J by 0 bases, with 4 bases between the two germline ends. This CDR3 spans 13 amino acids. The germline gives CDR1 SNHLY, CDR2 FYNNEI. The CDR3 nucleotides are TGTGCCAGCAGTGAACGCCTGAACACTGAAGCTTTCTTT. It encodes CASSERLNTEAFF.

This clone has just a few counts. In DNA form, the CDR3 reads TGTGCCAGCAGAGACCTTATGAACACTGAAGCTTTCTTT. It translates to CASRDLMNTEAFF. The rearrangement links TRBV2 to TRBJ1-1; D remains unclear. V was trimmed by 6 bases and J by 0 bases, leaving 8 bases between them. This CDR3 is built from 13 residues. CDR1 and CDR2 from the germline V gene are SNHLY and FYNNEI.

V and J are TRBV6-5 and TRBJ2-1; 10 nucleotides line up with TRBD1. From germline, CDR1 is MNHEY and CDR2 SVGAGI. Trimming at V came to 0 bases and at J to 10 bases, leaving 3 bases not matched to a gene. The CDR3 loop spans 14 amino acids. The CDR3 region is CASSYSGQGFEQFF. The CDR3 DNA follows: TGTGCCAGCAGTTACTCGGGACAGGGGTTCGAGCAGTTCTTC.

V is TRBV5-6 and J is TRBJ1-5; D remains unclear. Per germline, CDR1 SGHDT and CDR2 YYEEEE. The CDR3 sequence is 16 residues long. Trimming removed 2 bases from V and 5 bases from J, with 17 bases in between. The CDR3 spells CASSFSLYGGDQPQHF. The CDR3 nucleotides read TGTGCCAGCAGCTTTTCTCTTTATGGCGGAGATCAGCCCCAGCATTTT.

V usage is TRBV7-2 and J usage is TRBJ2-7, with D possibly TRBD2 on 6 matching bases. CDR3 length equals 15 residues. Germline values: CDR1 SGHTA, CDR2 FQGNSA. The V end was cut by 1 base, the J end by 3 bases, with 13 bases between. CDR3 amino acids: CASSLEWGSGYEQYF. The CDR3 DNA sequence: TGTGCCAGCAGCTTAGAATGGGGTAGCGGCTACGAGCAGTACTTC. The variable domain in full, with the rest retrieved from reference TRBV7-2 and TRBJ2-7, is GAGVSQSPSNKVTEKGKDVELRCDPISGHTALYWYRQSLGQGLEFLIYFQGNSAPDKSGLPSDRFSAERTGGSVSTLTIQRTQQEDSAVYLCASSLEWGSGYEQYFGPGTRLTVT.

The rearrangement joins TRBV30 to TRBJ1-5; D is possibly TRBD1 (5 bases). Germline CDR1 GTSNPN, CDR2 SVGIG (reference sequence). V lost 0 bases and J lost 10, with 16 bases in between. This CDR3 contains 14 residues. CDR3 DNA: TGTGCCTGGAGTGTATCGGGGGTTCGTGACCCCCAGCATTTT. It translates to CAWSVSGVRDPQHF.

The V call is TRBV6-9, the J call TRBJ2-1; 8 nucleotides agree with TRBD2. The germline gives CDR1 MNHGY, CDR2 SVAAGI. CDR3 length: 14 amino acids. Trimming removed 5 bases from V and 2 bases from J; junction bases left unmatched: 2. The CDR3 bases are TGTGCCAGCAGTCGGGAGGGCACCTACAATGAGCAGTTCTTC. Protein sequence: CASSREGTYNEQFF.

The V gene is TRBV5-6, the J gene TRBJ2-5; maybe TRBD2 (5 bases). CDR1 is SGHDT, CDR2 YYEEEE, per germline. The CDR3 extends over 14 amino acids. Trimming left V 4 bases short and J 5 bases short, with 15 bases between. For the CDR3, the DNA is TGTGCCAGCAGCATCAGCGGAGATTGGGAGACCCAGTACTTC. It codes for CASSISGDWETQYF.

This chain links TRBV27 with TRBJ2-7, with 9 nucleotides matching TRBD2. The ends lost 4 bases at V and 6 bases at J; junction bases unmatched: 1. Per germline, CDR1 MNHEY and CDR2 SMNVEV (reference sequence). The CDR3 consists of 12 residues. DNA for the CDR3: TGTGCCAGCAGTTCGACTAGCGGCGAGCAGTACTTC. This codes for CASSSTSGEQYF.

The chain is built from TRBV9 and TRBJ2-6; perhaps TRBD2 as D (5 bases). From germline, CDR1 is SGDLS and CDR2 YYNGEE. CDR3 length: 16 amino acids. Trimming shortened V by 5 bases and J by 4 bases, and 16 bases separated the two germline ends. The CDR3 spells CASSNTRVSGANVLTF. As DNA, the CDR3 is TGTGCCAGCAGTAATACGCGGGTTTCCGGGGCCAACGTCCTGACTTTC.

V is TRBV27 and J is TRBJ2-5; no firm D call. The CDR3 contains 12 residues. CDR1 MNHEY and CDR2 SMNVEV come from the germline V gene (reference sequence). V was clipped by 2 bases and J by 4 bases, with 5 bases between them. As DNA, the CDR3 is TGTGCCAGCAGTTTAGCCGGAGAGACCCAGTACTTC. Translating gives CASSLAGETQYF.

This rearrangement joins TRBV7-6 to TRBJ1-3; D gene unclear. Germline V gene lookup returns CDR1 SGHVS and CDR2 FNYEAQ. The CDR3 covers 16 residues. Between the trimmed V and J ends, which lost 5 bases and 4 bases, there was a span of 18 bases. In nucleotides, the CDR3 is TGTGCCAGCAGCCCGGGATGGCTGGTAACGGGAAACACCATATATTTT. Protein product: CASSPGWLVTGNTIYF.